The rows below give T cell receptor beta chains drawn from one sample of a study of cytomegalovirus exposure and HLA in healthy donors. Sequenced by immunoSEQ multiplex PCR; TCRdb stores in-frame clones only, minus some. The data hold around 190,000 clones, with roughly 77% observed a single time. The sample comprised PBMCs. These receptors were taken from a man aged 35-49 years in good health and CMV-seropositive. Both conserved end residues are part of each CDR3. Each record gives: clone size, V gene, J gene, D gene, CDR3 DNA, CDR3 protein. A D gene is named only where the DNA matches it firmly. Not every row has a clone size; where given, it reads once, few, many or a size class.

clone_size: once
v_call: TRBV7-9
j_call: TRBJ2-1
d_call: NA
cdr3_nt: TGTGCCAGCAGCACCCGACAGGAGAGCTCCTACAATGAGCAGTTCTTC
cdr3_aa: CASSTRQESSYNEQFF

clone_size: NA
v_call: TRBV7-7
j_call: TRBJ2-5
d_call: TRBD2
cdr3_nt: TGTGCCAGCAGCTTATTGTCTAGCGGGGGCTCGTACCAAGAGACCCAGTACTTC
cdr3_aa: CASSLLSSGGSYQETQYF

clone_size: few
v_call: TRBV4-2
j_call: TRBJ1-4
d_call: TRBD1
cdr3_nt: TGTGCCAGCAGCCGCCGGACAGGGTCTGAAAAACTGTTTTTT
cdr3_aa: CASSRRTGSEKLFF

clone_size: NA
v_call: TRBV28
j_call: TRBJ2-7
d_call: TRBD1
cdr3_nt: TGTGCCAGCAGCCGGGGGCAGGGGGCTTACGAGCAGTACTTC
cdr3_aa: CASSRGQGAYEQYF

clone_size: NA
v_call: TRBV5-1
j_call: TRBJ2-7
d_call: NA
cdr3_nt: TGCGCCAGCAGCCAACTGGCGGCGGCTTACGAGCAGTACTTC
cdr3_aa: CASSQLAAAYEQYF

clone_size: NA
v_call: TRBV5-1
j_call: TRBJ2-3
d_call: TRBD2
cdr3_nt: TGCGCCAGCAGCTTGGCGGGTAGCGGGAGGAGCACAGATACGCAGTATTTT
cdr3_aa: CASSLAGSGRSTDTQYF

clone_size: few
v_call: TRBV2
j_call: TRBJ1-2
d_call: TRBD1
cdr3_nt: TGTGCCAGCAGTGAGGACAGGGGCAGGGGCTACACCTTC
cdr3_aa: CASSEDRGRGYTF

clone_size: NA
v_call: TRBV28
j_call: TRBJ1-2
d_call: NA
cdr3_nt: TGTGCCAGCTGGAGCTATGGCTACACCTTC
cdr3_aa: CASWSYGYTF

clone_size: NA
v_call: TRBV27
j_call: TRBJ2-1
d_call: NA
cdr3_nt: TGTGCCAGCAGTTTATCCTATCGACGGGACTTTCTTTACAATGAGCAGTTCTTC
cdr3_aa: CASSLSYRRDFLYNEQFF

clone_size: NA
v_call: TRBV30
j_call: TRBJ2-1
d_call: NA
cdr3_nt: TGTGCCTGGAGTCTATACTACAATGAGCAGTTCTTC
cdr3_aa: CAWSLYYNEQFF

clone_size: NA
v_call: TRBV10-3
j_call: TRBJ1-2
d_call: TRBD1
cdr3_nt: TGTGCCATCAGGGCCGGGACAGGGGTCCTCACCTTC
cdr3_aa: CAIRAGTGVLTF